Below, 30 T cell receptor beta chains from the same sample are listed, as sequenced in a study of T cell responses to AZD1222 COVID-19 vaccine. Libraries were prepared by immunoSEQ multiplex PCR; TCRdb keeps only in-frame clonotypes and omits some of them. The sample holds around 120,000 clones, around 90% seen once. The starting material was peripheral blood, obtained on day 0 of AZD1222 vaccination. The receptors come from an adult in good health.

V gene TRBV4-1 combines with J gene TRBJ1-5, with D perhaps matching TRBD1 (5 bases). This CDR3 has 15 residues. The ends were cut back, 1 base at V and 0 bases at J, with 7 bases in the middle. CDR1 is MGHRA, CDR2 YSYEKL, per germline. The CDR3 here is CASSQVGDSNQPQHF. In DNA, the CDR3 is TGCGCCAGCAGCCAAGTAGGGGATAGCAATCAGCCCCAGCATTTT.

The V gene is TRBV3-1 (or the pseudogene TRBV3-2), the J gene TRBJ1-4; D is perhaps TRBD1 (6 bases). The CDR3 length is 12 residues. Deletions cut 4 bases from V and 8 bases from J, with 8 bases between. CDR1 is LGHDT and CDR2 is YNNKEL in the germline V gene (reference sequence). The chain's CDR3 is CASSLGQEKLFF. CDR3 nucleotide sequence: TGTGCCAGCAGCCTAGGACAGGAAAAACTGTTTTTT.

The chain joins TRBV21-1 to TRBJ2-2. TRBV21-1 is noted as a pseudogene. CDR3 length: 17 residues. CDR3 residues: CASPVLNRYKDTGELFF. The CDR3 bases are TGTGCCAGCCCCGTCTTAAACCGGTATAAGGACACCGGGGAGCTGTTTTTT.

This clone was observed a few times. The rearrangement links TRBV7-2 to TRBJ1-2; the match to TRBD1 covers 9 bases. V lost 5 bases, J lost 6 bases, and 10 bases stayed unmatched. This CDR3 has 15 residues. CDR1 and CDR2 (germline): SGHTA, FQGNSA. The DNA of the CDR3 is TGTGCCAGCAGCCTTTGGGACAGGGCCCCCCATGGCTACACCTTC. The encoded protein is CASSLWDRAPHGYTF. Using reference TRBV7-2 and TRBJ1-2 for the parts outside the CDR3, the full variable domain is GAGVSQSPSNKVTEKGKDVELRCDPISGHTALYWYRQSLGQGLEFLIYFQGNSAPDKSGLPSDRFSAERTGGSVSTLTIQRTQQEDSAVYLCASSLWDRAPHGYTFGSGTRLTVV.

The rearrangement joins TRBV6-5 to TRBJ1-3; D is ambiguous. V lost 6 bases and J lost 4, with 10 bases in between. The CDR3 has 13 amino acids. Germline lookup yields CDR1 MNHEY and CDR2 SVGAGI. CDR3 nucleotide sequence: TGTGCCAGCAGACCGGGAGAGGGAAACACCATATATTTT. It yields the protein CASRPGEGNTIYF.

The rearrangement joins TRBV23-1 to TRBJ2-3, with D perhaps TRBD2 (6 bases). TRBV23-1 is marked as an open reading frame, function uncertain. Trimming left V 4 bases short and J 3 bases short, with 11 bases between. This CDR3 is built from 14 residues. The CDR3 is CASSPQGGTDTQYF. The CDR3 DNA follows: TGCGCCAGCAGTCCGCAGGGAGGAACAGATACGCAGTATTTT.

The chain recombines TRBV27 with TRBJ2-7, with unresolved D. Germline values: CDR1 MNHEY, CDR2 SMNVEV (reference sequence). V was trimmed by 0 bases and J by 0 bases, leaving 6 bases between them. The CDR3 sequence is 14 residues long. The CDR3 loop is CASSLSGSSYEQYF. CDR3 coding DNA: TGTGCCAGCAGTTTATCAGGGTCCTCCTACGAGCAGTACTTC.

This CDR3 reads CASSSPVAGGVQPQHF. CDR3 DNA: TGTGCCAGCAGTTCCCCAGTTGCGGGGGGCGTTCAGCCCCAGCATTTT. The chain uses TRBV28 and TRBJ1-5, with a weak D call TRBD1 (6 bases). Trimming stripped 4 bases from V and 6 bases from J, with 19 bases between. This CDR3 is built from 16 residues. Germline assignment: CDR1 MDHEN and CDR2 SYDVKM.

The V and J genes are TRBV30 and TRBJ2-7; TRBD2 is a possible D gene (6 bases). The V end was cut by 3 bases, the J end by 0 bases, with 12 bases between. CDR1 and CDR2 (germline): GTSNPN, SVGIG (reference sequence). This CDR3 has 14 residues. DNA for the CDR3: TGTGCCTGGAGGGGTAGCGGTAGCTCCTACGAGCAGTACTTC. This sequence encodes CAWRGSGSSYEQYF.

The genes are TRBV5-1 and TRBJ1-1; weak D call: TRBD1 (6 bases). Germline V gene sequence: CDR1 SGHRS, CDR2 YFSETQ. V lost 0 bases and J lost 1, with 10 bases in between. This CDR3 is built from 15 residues. The CDR3 DNA is TGCGCCAGCAGCTTGGTGGACAGCCCGAACACTGAAGCTTTCTTT. Amino acid sequence: CASSLVDSPNTEAFF.

The V call is TRBV12-3 or TRBV12-4, the J call TRBJ2-1; the D is unclear. Trimming pared 4 bases from V and 5 bases from J, leaving 9 bases between. The length of the CDR3 is 13 residues. The CDR3 is CASSSQINNEQFF. In nucleotides, the CDR3 is TGTGCCAGCAGTTCTCAGATAAACAATGAGCAGTTCTTC.

The chain employs TRBV13 and TRBJ2-3; possibly TRBD1 for D (6 bases). Germline values: CDR1 PRHDT, CDR2 FYEKMQ (reference sequence). Trimming shortened V by 7 bases and J by 1 base, and 9 bases separated the two germline ends. The CDR3 covers 13 residues. CDR3 protein: CASTAGGTDTQYF. The CDR3 nucleotides are TGTGCCAGCACCGCAGGGGGCACAGATACGCAGTATTTT.

The chain links TRBV9 to TRBJ2-5; maybe TRBD1 (6 bases). In germline, CDR1 is SGDLS, CDR2 YYNGEE. The CDR3 is made up of 16 amino acids. Trimming removed 0 bases from V and 1 base from J, with 13 bases in between. The CDR3 is CASSVGMGAIQETQYF. CDR3 nucleotide sequence: TGTGCCAGCAGCGTAGGGATGGGGGCAATCCAAGAGACCCAGTACTTC. The full variable domain, its missing parts supplied by reference TRBV9 and TRBJ2-5, is DSGVTQTPKHLITATGQRVTLRCSPRSGDLSVYWYQQSLDQGLQFLIQYYNGEERAKGNILERFSAQQFPDLHSELNLSSLELGDSALYFCASSVGMGAIQETQYFGPGTRLLVL.

The CDR3 region has the DNA TGTGCCAGCACTCGACAGGTCGGCAATCAGCCCCAGCATTTT. It codes for CASTRQVGNQPQHF. The J gene is TRBJ1-5, the V gene TRBV2; a possible D gene is TRBD1 (6 bases). The germline V gene has CDR1 SNHLY and CDR2 FYNNEI. The CDR3 extends over 14 amino acids. V lost 7 bases, J lost 2 bases, and 12 bases lay in between. The complete variable domain, with remaining parts taken from reference TRBV2 and TRBJ1-5, reads EPEVTQTPSHQVTQMGQEVILRCVPISNHLYFYWYRQILGQKVEFLVSFYNNEISEKSEIFDDQFSVERPDGSNFTLKIRSTKLEDSAMYFCASTRQVGNQPQHFGDGTRLSIL.

This clone was found once. The chain has TRBV4-1 and TRBJ2-3; D may correspond to TRBD1 or TRBD2 (5 bases each). This CDR3 has 17 amino acids. Trimming stripped 6 bases from V and 3 bases from J, with 22 bases between. The germline V gene has CDR1 MGHRA and CDR2 YSYEKL. The CDR3 nucleotides read TGCGCCAGCAGGGGCATAGGGTGGGGGAAAAAGACAGATACGCAGTATTTT. Amino acid sequence: CASRGIGWGKKTDTQYF.

This chain joins TRBV11-2 and TRBJ2-2; 9 nucleotides align to TRBD2. The V gene's germline CDR1 is SGHAT and CDR2 FQNNGV. Trimming at V came to 4 bases and at J to 3 bases, leaving 6 bases not matched to a gene. This CDR3 contains 16 residues. CDR3: CASSSIAGAHTGELFF. Written as DNA, the CDR3 is TGTGCCAGCAGCTCCATAGCGGGGGCCCACACCGGGGAGCTGTTTTTT.

The chain uses TRBV30 and TRBJ1-2; D call uncertain. The CDR3 extends over 13 amino acids. Between the trimmed V and J ends, which lost 2 bases and 0 bases, there was a span of 7 bases. CDR1 and CDR2 (germline): GTSNPN, SVGIG (reference sequence). The CDR3 reads CAWSRLSNYGYTF. Here the CDR3 DNA reads TGTGCCTGGAGTAGACTCTCTAACTATGGCTACACCTTC.

This chain joins TRBV7-9 and TRBJ1-6, with D perhaps TRBD1 (6 bases). CDR1 and CDR2 from the germline V gene are SEHNR and FQNEAQ (reference sequence). This CDR3 region has 16 residues. Trimming stripped 4 bases from V and 9 bases from J, with 19 bases between. The CDR3 DNA follows: TGTGCCAGCAGCTCCCCCCAACTAGGGGGAGGTTCACCCCTCCACTTT. This encodes CASSSPQLGGGSPLHF.

The CDR3: CASSLVAGLGTEAFF. DNA for the CDR3: TGTGCCAGCAGCTTGGTGGCAGGGTTAGGCACTGAAGCTTTCTTT. The chain combines TRBV5-5 with TRBJ1-1; a weak D match, TRBD1 (5 bases). CDR3 length equals 15 residues. The V gene's germline CDR1 is SGHKS and CDR2 YYEKEE (reference sequence). Trimming stripped 0 bases from V and 4 bases from J, with 13 bases between.

A single count supports this clone. The chain combines TRBV6-5 with TRBJ2-4; a weak D match, TRBD1 (6 bases). Trimming left V 7 bases short and J 0 bases short, with 7 bases between. CDR1 MNHEY and CDR2 SVGAGI come from the germline V gene. CDR3 length: 13 residues. The CDR3 sequence is CASKGVAKNIQYF. As DNA, the CDR3 is TGTGCCAGCAAGGGGGTAGCCAAAAACATTCAGTACTTC.

The J gene is TRBJ1-1, the V gene TRBV10-3; D gene uncertain. The length of the CDR3 is 16 residues. The ends were cut back, 3 bases at V and 0 bases at J, with 14 bases in the middle. Germline-derived CDR1 and CDR2 are ENHRY and SYGVKD. CDR3 coding DNA: TGTGCCATCAGTGATTCTCCGTTTCAGATGAACACTGAAGCTTTCTTT. Protein: CAISDSPFQMNTEAFF.

CDR3 nucleotides: TGCGCCAGCAGTGAGGATACACTGGCTGGCTACACCTTC. Its translation is CASSEDTLAGYTF. The rearrangement uses TRBV10-2 and TRBJ1-2; D remains ambiguous. The CDR3 spans 13 residues. V shed 2 bases and J shed 7 bases, with 11 bases lying between them. CDR1 is WSHSY and CDR2 is SAAADI in the germline V gene.

This chain uses TRBV4-1 with TRBJ2-3, with D possibly being TRBD1 or TRBD2 (5 bases each). The CDR3 spans 15 residues. Germline CDR1 and CDR2: MGHRA and YSYEKL. Trimming stripped 1 base from V and 6 bases from J, with 14 bases between. The CDR3 sequence is CASSQVGTVMDTQYF. CDR3 DNA sequence: TGCGCCAGCAGCCAAGTGGGGACCGTGATGGATACGCAGTATTTT.

As DNA, the CDR3 is TGCGCCAGCAGCCCCTCGGCCGGGAGGAATGAGCAGTTCTTC. Protein sequence: CASSPSAGRNEQFF. The chain carries TRBV5-1 and TRBJ2-1; 7 bases agree with TRBD2. Germline V gives CDR1 SGHRS, CDR2 YFSETQ. The CDR3 loop spans 14 amino acids. V was clipped by 4 bases and J by 7 bases; unmatched bases: 8. Full variable domain (rest looked up from reference TRBV5-1 and TRBJ2-1): KAGVTQTPRYLIKTRGQQVTLSCSPISGHRSVSWYQQTPGQGLQFLFEYFSETQRNKGNFPGRFSGRQFSNSRSEMNVSTLELGDSALYLCASSPSAGRNEQFFGPGTRLTVL.

The CDR3 loop is CASSLGPGGYTF. DNA of the CDR3: TGTGCCAGCAGCTTGGGCCCCGGCGGCTACACCTTC. The chain combines TRBV5-6 with TRBJ1-2, with unresolved D. Trimming pared 0 bases from V and 8 bases from J, leaving 8 bases between. The CDR3 runs to 12 residues. CDR1 is SGHDT and CDR2 is YYEEEE in the germline V gene.

CDR3 loop: CASSEYSKQYF. CDR3 nucleotide sequence: TGTGCCAGCAGTGAATACAGCAAGCAGTACTTC. The chain couples TRBV25-1 to TRBJ2-7; D call uncertain. CDR3 length: 11 amino acids. Germline CDR1 reads MGHDK; CDR2 reads SYGVNS. The germline V and J ends were trimmed by 0 bases and 8 bases, with 5 bases remaining between them.

This clone came up once. The chain combines TRBV27 with TRBJ1-3; D is unresolved. The CDR3 covers 15 residues. V gave up 3 bases and J gave up 0 bases, with 9 bases separating them. Germline CDR1 and CDR2: MNHEY and SMNVEV (reference sequence). The CDR3 coding sequence is TGTGCCAGCAGTTTCGGGCGGCTCTCTGGAAACACCATATATTTT. Residues: CASSFGRLSGNTIYF.

This chain links TRBV6-4 with TRBJ2-3; no firm D call. Trimming shortened V by 5 bases and J by 8 bases, and 11 bases separated the two germline ends. Germline V lookup: CDR1 MRHNA, CDR2 SNTAGT. This CDR3 is 12 amino acids long. CDR3 DNA: TGTGCCAGCAGTACTACTTCGGGTACGCAGTATTTT. Its translation: CASSTTSGTQYF.

CDR3 nucleotides: TGTGCCAGTAGGTGGGCTAGCGGGGGGGAGTACGAGCAGTACTTC. Its translation: CASRWASGGEYEQYF. The chain joins TRBV19 to TRBJ2-7; 12 nucleotides line up with TRBD2. The length of the CDR3 is 15 residues. CDR1 and CDR2 (germline): LNHDA, SQIVND (reference sequence). After removal of 6 bases from V and 4 bases from J, the junction contained 7 bases not matched to a gene. The full variable domain, completed using reference TRBV19 and TRBJ2-7, is DGGITQSPKYLFRKEGQNVTLSCEQNLNHDAMYWYRQDPGQGLRLIYYSQIVNDFQKGDIAEGYSVSREKKESFPLTVTSAQKNPTAFYLCASRWASGGEYEQYFGPGTRLTVT.

The chain carries TRBV3-1 (or the pseudogene TRBV3-2) and TRBJ1-1; D is undetermined. This CDR3 is built from 16 residues. Germline CDR1 LGHDT, CDR2 YNNKEL (reference sequence). V lost 1 base, J lost 1 base, and 13 bases lay in between. The CDR3 DNA follows: TGTGCCAGCAGCCAAGTTCGGTCGCCACGGAACACTGAAGCTTTCTTT. Translation gives CASSQVRSPRNTEAFF.